This note documents a single TCR beta chain sequence. This clone showed up just once. No cognate antigen has been identified for it. Base-call qualities are not available, and no considerably larger clone is one nucleotide away. TCRbeta CDR3 regions were amplified from genomic DNA using the immunoSEQ Assay, a bias-controlled multiplex PCR. As for how the authors treated the data: The number of nucleated cells in each sample was estimated from the amplification of reference gene primers within the assay. Sequence reads were collapsed and filtered to measure the absolute abundance of every unique TCRbeta CDR3 rearrangement. Productive Simpson clonality was computed per sample as the square root of Simpson's diversity index over productive rearrangements. In TCRdb, the immuneACCESS table is reduced to in-frame sequences with V and J assigned. These tables do not hold every clone; where another copy was compared, an unresolved V gene accounts for under half, and the others remain unexplained. V, J and clone size are those of that table, while D and trimming were read from the DNA. The table for this sample lists tens of thousands of clones; approximately 90% of them were counted only once. Of the sample, 27% falls within the top ten clones.

The germline V gene (reference sequence) yields LGHDT for CDR1 and YNNKEL for CDR2. V ends up 7 bases short and J 1 base short, with an unmatched junction base count of 10. Including cysteine and phenylalanine, the CDR3 has 17 amino acids. Only the CDR3 portion is preserved as DNA: 51 bases, with reading frame beginning at the first base. The collaborating institutions used their own protocols to collect whole blood in K2EDTA tubes. Collaborator samples were shipped for TCRbeta analysis as frozen whole blood, isolated PBMCs, or DNA extracted from either sample type. The source of the sample is a study of blood T cell repertoires in COVID-19 (dated by TCRdb to between 2020 and 2021). Background for the entire study: Samples covering the acute and convalescent phases of COVID-19 were provided by collaborators in the United States, Italy and Spain. Where HLA class I and class II types were available, the types were taken from metadata supplied by the sample provider, not from assay-based typing. The repertoires were made available in a free public database intended to serve as a resource for research on the immune response to SARS-CoV-2. Samples came from the ongoing ImmuneRACE study (first 160 participants) plus 1,254 subjects from 6 global collaborators. Deeply sampled blood TCRbeta repertoires from subjects exposed to, actively infected with, or recovered from COVID-19 were included in the dataset. The prospective study material was composed of cDNA or gDNA derived from T cells, B-cell-depleted T cells, or PBMCs. Nearly every sample came with metadata listing a de-identified subject ID, COVID-19 status, age in years and sex. General study outcomes and caveats: How much clinical and demographic metadata was included differed by source and by participant, and the metadata was provided uncurated.

This chain is built from TRBV3-1 (or the pseudogene TRBV3-2) and TRBJ2-7, with 13 bases matching TRBD2. The TCR was taken from a middle-aged man with active or convalescent COVID-19. Material for sequencing was peripheral blood. The CDR3 loop reads CASTRTSGGASSYEQYF. The DNA is TGTGCCAGCACCAGGACTAGCGGGGGTGCCTCTTCCTACGAGCAGTACTTC.